Below, 4 T cell receptor beta chains from the same sample are listed, as sequenced in a study of CD8 T cells in Susac syndrome. Random hexamers served to reverse transcribe about 0.5 to 1 ug RNA. Each CDR3 protein gets one entry after TCRdb re-called the immunoSEQ multiplex PCR reads with MiXCR. The table includes 200,000 to 250,000 distinct CDR3 sequences, about 94% detected once. The sequenced sample was CD8+ T cells from PBMCs. The receptor set was obtained from a human donor with multiple sclerosis.

This clonotype was seen only once. The rearrangement links TRBV27 to TRBJ1-4, with D uncertain. The CDR3 totals 13 residues. Trimming cost V 5 bases and J 8 bases, with 12 bases left between them. Germline CDR1 reads MNHEY; CDR2 reads SMNVEV (reference sequence). The CDR3 is CASSPGTGEKLFF. CDR3 coding DNA: TGTGCCAGCAGTCCCGGTACTGGCGAAAAACTGTTTTTT.

The chain has TRBV27 and TRBJ2-2; D may be TRBD1 (6 bases). V was cut by 3 bases and J by 6 bases, with 11 bases left in between. This CDR3 comprises 14 residues. Germline V gene lookup returns CDR1 MNHEY and CDR2 SMNVEV (reference sequence). This CDR3 is CASSLGAGSGELFF. The CDR3 region has the DNA TGTGCCAGCAGTTTGGGGGCCGGCTCCGGGGAGCTGTTTTTT.

This clonotype was counted only a few times. The chain has TRBV4-3 and TRBJ2-7; possibly TRBD1 for D (5 bases). Trimming cost V 0 bases and J 1 base, with 13 bases left between them. This CDR3 has 16 residues. Germline V gene sequence: CDR1 LGHNA, CDR2 YSLEER. The CDR3 sequence: CASSQDRTGPSYEQYF. The CDR3 DNA sequence: TGCGCCAGCAGCCAAGATCGTACAGGCCCATCCTACGAGCAGTACTTC.

The chain recombines TRBV13 with TRBJ2-3; 9 bases match TRBD2. Trimming removed 3 bases from V and 2 bases from J; junction bases left unmatched: 9. This CDR3 comprises 17 residues. Germline V gene lookup returns CDR1 PRHDT and CDR2 FYEKMQ (reference sequence). As DNA, the CDR3 is TGTGCCAGCAGCTTCCGGGCGGGGGGGCGTCCCACAGATACGCAGTATTTT. This codes for CASSFRAGGRPTDTQYF. The full variable domain, in which reference TRBV13 and TRBJ2-3 provide the parts outside the CDR3, is AAGVIQSPRHLIKEKRETATLKCYPIPRHDTVYWYQQGPGQDPQFLISFYEKMQSDKGSIPDRFSAQQFSDYHSELNMSSLELGDSALYFCASSFRAGGRPTDTQYFGPGTRLTVL.